Listed here are 26 T cell receptor beta chains from one sample, sequenced in a study of blood T cell repertoires in COVID-19. The protocol was immunoSEQ multiplex PCR, while the TCRdb copy is restricted to in-frame clones and leaves out a portion. The table shows 88,000 or so clones, with around four fifths occurring only once. Sample: peripheral blood. The receptors come from a human donor in a cohort sampled during active COVID-19.

The gene calls are TRBV19 and TRBJ1-1; 8 bases fit TRBD1. The V gene end was trimmed by 6 bases and the J gene end by 4 bases; junction bases not matched to a gene: 4. Germline-derived CDR1 and CDR2 are LNHDA and SQIVND (reference sequence). This CDR3 comprises 13 residues. This chain's CDR3 is CASSGQGGTEAFF. Written as DNA, the CDR3 is TGTGCCAGTAGCGGACAGGGAGGCACTGAAGCTTTCTTT.

The chain links TRBV3-1 (or the pseudogene TRBV3-2) to TRBJ1-1; 7 positions match TRBD1. CDR3 length: 15 residues. Germline V gene data show CDR1 as LGHDT and CDR2 as YNNKEL (reference sequence). The V segment lost 2 bases and the J segment 2 bases; nucleotides outside the gene matches: 5. The CDR3 DNA follows: TGTGCCAGCAGCCAATTTGGACAGGCCAACACTGAAGCTTTCTTT. Its protein is CASSQFGQANTEAFF.

The chain employs TRBV30 and TRBJ2-3; D might be TRBD2 (6 bases). The CDR3 sequence is 17 residues long. Germline CDR1 and CDR2: GTSNPN and SVGIG (reference sequence). Trimming left V 0 bases short and J 1 base short, with 17 bases between. CDR3 bases: TGTGCCTGGAGTGTCCCATTGGCGGGATTACGCACAGATACGCAGTATTTT. Amino acid sequence: CAWSVPLAGLRTDTQYF.

This chain joins TRBV29-1 and TRBJ2-7, with 8 nucleotides matching TRBD1. CDR3 length: 13 residues. CDR1 SQVTM and CDR2 ANQGSEA come from the germline V gene. Trimming cost V 6 bases and J 5 bases; bases outside gene matches: 9. CDR3 coding DNA: TGCAGCGTGGAGCCAGGGGGCGGCGACGAGCAGTACTTC. This translates into CSVEPGGGDEQYF.

The chain combines TRBV7-8 with TRBJ2-7; 10 bases map to TRBD1. The trim removed 5 bases at V and 7 bases at J, leaving 5 bases unmatched. This CDR3 has 13 amino acids. CDR1 and CDR2 from the germline V gene are SGHVS and FQNEAQ. CDR3 DNA: TGTGCCAGCAGCCCCCGGGACAGGGGAGAGCAGTACTTC. Its translation: CASSPRDRGEQYF.

The gene calls are TRBV6-5 and TRBJ2-1; 9 bases map to TRBD2. The trim removed 2 bases at V and 4 bases at J, leaving 6 bases unmatched. CDR1 and CDR2 (germline): MNHEY, SVGAGI. The CDR3 has 16 amino acids. The DNA for the CDR3 is TGTGCCAGCAGTTACGGGCTAGCGGGACCGTACAATGAGCAGTTCTTC. It codes for CASSYGLAGPYNEQFF.

The gene calls are TRBV28 and TRBJ1-3; D remains unclear. The CDR3 spans 14 residues. Trimming took 5 bases from V and 2 from J, leaving 10 bases between them. Germline CDR1 and CDR2: MDHEN and SYDVKM. The CDR3 DNA reads TGTGCCAGCAGTCTCCCCTCTCCTGGAAACACCATATATTTT. This sequence encodes CASSLPSPGNTIYF.

The V call is TRBV5-1, the J call TRBJ2-5, with D possibly TRBD1 on 6 matching bases. Looked up from germline, CDR1 is SGHRS and CDR2 is YFSETQ. The germline V and J ends were trimmed by 2 bases and 3 bases, with 8 bases remaining between them. This CDR3 contains 13 residues. CDR3 amino acids: CASSFPGEETQYF. CDR3 bases: TGCGCCAGCAGCTTCCCAGGGGAAGAGACCCAGTACTTC.

DNA for the CDR3: TGTGCCAGCAGCCAAGGAGGAACAGGGGGCGGCGAGCAGTACTTC. It yields the protein CASSQGGTGGGEQYF. This chain uses TRBV3-1 (or the pseudogene TRBV3-2) with TRBJ2-7; TRBD1 matches 9 bases. Per the germline V gene, CDR1 is LGHDT and CDR2 is YNNKEL (reference sequence). The CDR3 is made up of 15 amino acids. V dropped 1 base and J dropped 6; count of bases not matched to a gene: 7.

CDR3 region: CATSRGLAGGRTYEQYF. CDR3 DNA: TGTGCCACCAGCAGGGGACTAGCGGGAGGGAGGACCTACGAGCAGTACTTC. This chain links TRBV15 with TRBJ2-7; 16 nucleotides match TRBD2. The CDR3 contains 17 residues. Losses at the gene ends were 3 bases for V and 2 bases for J; bases not matched to a gene: 4. Germline V lookup: CDR1 LNHNV, CDR2 YYDKDF (reference sequence).

This rearrangement joins TRBV12-1 to TRBJ2-1; the table calls TRBD2, which could not be checked here. TRBV12-1 is a pseudogene locus. This CDR3 has 15 amino acids. In nucleotides, the CDR3 is TGTGCCAGCAGCTCCCGCGCGGGGGTCTACAATGAGCAGTTCTTC. Its translation is CASSSRAGVYNEQFF.

Note on this clone: In the same sample, other DNA sequences code for this CDR3. The V and J genes are TRBV9 and TRBJ1-5; weak D call: TRBD1 (6 bases). The CDR3 has 14 amino acids. Germline V lookup: CDR1 SGDLS, CDR2 YYNGEE. V was pared by 0 bases and J by 2 bases, with 6 bases between. CDR3 amino acids: CASSVEGGNQPQHF. Here the CDR3 DNA reads TGTGCCAGCAGCGTAGAGGGGGGCAATCAGCCCCAGCATTTT.

Written as DNA, the CDR3 is TGTGCCAGCAGCAAAGCGGGAAGGGACAGCCCTAAGGAAAAACTGTTTTTT. This sequence encodes CASSKAGRDSPKEKLFF. The chain links TRBV21-1 to TRBJ1-4; TRBD1 is the table's D call and was not checked against the DNA. TRBV21-1 is flagged as a pseudogene. The CDR3 has 17 residues.

The J gene is TRBJ1-2, the V gene TRBV28; TRBD1 matches at 9 bases. The CDR3 spans 16 residues. Germline loops: CDR1 MDHEN, CDR2 SYDVKM. V shed 1 base and J 8 bases; nucleotides not matched to a gene: 11. The CDR3 DNA reads TGTGCCAGCAGTTTATTACAGGGGGCTACTATATGGGGCTACACCTTC. It yields the protein CASSLLQGATIWGYTF.

The gene calls are TRBV11-3 and TRBJ2-3; TRBD2 aligns across 8 bases. The CDR3 covers 16 residues. The junction had 8 bases not matched to a gene; V was cut back by 4 bases and J by 2 bases. Germline CDR1 is SGHNT and CDR2 is YENEEA. For the CDR3, the DNA is TGTGCCAGCAGCTCCCGGAGGCGGGGGGCCACAGATACGCAGTATTTT. As protein: CASSSRRRGATDTQYF. Filled out from reference TRBV11-3 and TRBJ2-3, the complete variable domain reads EAGVVQSPRYKIIEKKQPVAFWCNPISGHNTLYWYLQNLGQGPELLIRYENEEAVDDSQLPKDRFSAERLKGVDSTLKIQPAELGDSAVYLCASSSRRRGATDTQYFGPGTRLTVL.

There are a few counts of this clone. The chain couples TRBV4-1 to TRBJ1-1, with 7 bases that match TRBD1. This CDR3 contains 14 residues. Germline loops: CDR1 MGHRA, CDR2 YSYEKL. The trim removed 9 bases at V and 1 base at J, leaving 8 bases unmatched. The CDR3: CASLGGSRNTEAFF. CDR3 nucleotide sequence: TGCGCCAGTTTAGGGGGCAGTCGGAACACTGAAGCTTTCTTT.

The rearrangement links TRBV3-1 (or the pseudogene TRBV3-2) to TRBJ1-5, with D unresolved. The CDR3 extends over 15 amino acids. Trimming cost V 1 base and J 0 bases, with 7 bases left between them. Germline-derived CDR1 and CDR2 are LGHDT and YNNKEL (reference sequence). CDR3 coding DNA: TGTGCCAGCAGCCAAGGGGCAGTTAGCAATCAGCCCCAGCATTTT. Translating it yields CASSQGAVSNQPQHF.

The V call is TRBV27, the J call TRBJ2-1, with TRBD2 matching 11 bases. Losses at the gene ends were 3 bases for V and 6 bases for J; bases not matched to a gene: 10. This CDR3 comprises 17 residues. Germline V gene lookup returns CDR1 MNHEY and CDR2 SMNVEV (reference sequence). CDR3 amino acids: CASSFRIGLAGPNEQFF. CDR3 nucleotide sequence: TGTGCCAGCAGTTTTCGTATCGGACTAGCGGGTCCCAATGAGCAGTTCTTC.

The chain has TRBV10-3 and TRBJ2-3; maybe TRBD1 (5 bases). V lost 1 base and J lost 2, with 13 bases in between. The V gene's germline CDR1 is ENHRY and CDR2 SYGVKD. The CDR3 loop spans 16 amino acids. The CDR3 DNA reads TGTGCCATCAGTGAGTTAACAGGAGAGTACACAGATACGCAGTATTTT. As protein: CAISELTGEYTDTQYF.

This chain joins TRBV30 and TRBJ2-4, with 7 bases aligning to TRBD2. This CDR3 is 14 amino acids long. In germline, CDR1 is GTSNPN, CDR2 SVGIG (reference sequence). V shed 0 bases, J shed 3 bases, and the junction held 2 bases outside the gene matches. The CDR3 spells CAWSVGGSKNIQYF. The CDR3 DNA sequence: TGTGCCTGGAGTGTAGGCGGGAGCAAAAACATTCAGTACTTC.

The chain uses TRBV14 and TRBJ1-2, with 9 nucleotides matching TRBD1. In germline, CDR1 is SGHDN, CDR2 FVKESK. This CDR3 has 13 amino acids. V lost 3 bases and J lost 8; bases outside the gene matches: 4. The CDR3 protein is CASSQNRGRGYTF. CDR3 sequence (DNA): TGTGCCAGCAGCCAGAACAGGGGGCGAGGCTACACCTTC.

In this sample, this clone turned up once. The V and J genes are TRBV9 and TRBJ2-1; 9 nucleotides agree with TRBD2. Trimming cost V 0 bases and J 10 bases; bases outside gene matches: 8. This CDR3 has 15 residues. Germline lookup yields CDR1 SGDLS and CDR2 YYNGEE. This CDR3 is CASSVVAGGSQEQFF. The CDR3 DNA reads TGTGCCAGCAGCGTAGTGGCGGGAGGGTCGCAGGAGCAGTTCTTC.

The chain joins TRBV30 to TRBJ2-5, with a tentative D call TRBD1 (6 bases). This CDR3 has 13 residues. Trimming pared 7 bases from V and 5 bases from J, leaving 17 bases between. Germline assignment: CDR1 GTSNPN and CDR2 SVGIG (reference sequence). CDR3 in DNA: TGTGCCTTCCAAGACCGCAGGGGCGAGACCCAGTACTTC. It translates to CAFQDRRGETQYF.

The rearrangement joins TRBV4-1 to TRBJ1-1; D remains ambiguous. The CDR3 length is 17 residues. Germline CDR1 is MGHRA and CDR2 is YSYEKL. V lost 4 bases and J 5 bases, leaving 23 bases between the germline ends. DNA of the CDR3: TGCGCCAGCAGCCCCTACTACTCCGGGGTCCGGAGGACTGAAGCTTTCTTT. Its translation is CASSPYYSGVRRTEAFF.

The chain uses TRBV18 and TRBJ2-5; maybe TRBD1 (5 bases). V dropped 0 bases and J dropped 2 bases, with 7 bases sitting between them. CDR1 is KGHSH and CDR2 is LQKENI in the germline V gene. The CDR3 runs to 14 residues. CDR3 in amino acids: CASSPPNRQETQYF. The CDR3 DNA sequence: TGTGCCAGCTCACCACCAAACAGGCAAGAGACCCAGTACTTC.

The chain uses TRBV19 and TRBJ2-3; possible D gene TRBD2, 5 bases. This CDR3 spans 15 amino acids. The V gene's germline CDR1 is LNHDA and CDR2 SQIVND (reference sequence). With 3 bases removed from V and 3 bases from J, the gap between germline ends came to 13 bases. CDR3 in amino acids: CASSMGARGTDTQYF. The CDR3 nucleotides read TGTGCCAGTAGTATGGGTGCTAGAGGGACAGATACGCAGTATTTT.